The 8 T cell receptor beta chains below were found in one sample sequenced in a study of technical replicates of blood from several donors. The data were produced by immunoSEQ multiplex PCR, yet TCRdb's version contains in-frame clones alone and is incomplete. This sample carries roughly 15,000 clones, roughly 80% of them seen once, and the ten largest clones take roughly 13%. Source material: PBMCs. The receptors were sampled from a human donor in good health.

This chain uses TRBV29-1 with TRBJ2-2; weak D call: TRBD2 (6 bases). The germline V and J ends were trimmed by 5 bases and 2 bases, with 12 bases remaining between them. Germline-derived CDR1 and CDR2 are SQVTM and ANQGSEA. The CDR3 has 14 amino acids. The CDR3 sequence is CSVNSGINTGELFF. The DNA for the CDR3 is TGCAGCGTTAATAGCGGAATCAACACCGGGGAGCTGTTTTTT.

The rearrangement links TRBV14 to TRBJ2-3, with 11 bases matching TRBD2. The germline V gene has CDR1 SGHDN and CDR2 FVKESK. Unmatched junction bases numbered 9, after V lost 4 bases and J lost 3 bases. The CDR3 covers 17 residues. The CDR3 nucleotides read TGTGCCAGCAGCCCGGGCCCTAGCGGGAGGTGGACAGATACGCAGTATTTT. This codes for CASSPGPSGRWTDTQYF.

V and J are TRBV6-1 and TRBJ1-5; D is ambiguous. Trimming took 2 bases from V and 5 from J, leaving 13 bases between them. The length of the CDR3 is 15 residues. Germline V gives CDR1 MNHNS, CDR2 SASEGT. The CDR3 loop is CASSEYRGKYQPQHF. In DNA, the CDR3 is TGTGCCAGCAGTGAATACCGAGGGAAGTATCAGCCCCAGCATTTT.

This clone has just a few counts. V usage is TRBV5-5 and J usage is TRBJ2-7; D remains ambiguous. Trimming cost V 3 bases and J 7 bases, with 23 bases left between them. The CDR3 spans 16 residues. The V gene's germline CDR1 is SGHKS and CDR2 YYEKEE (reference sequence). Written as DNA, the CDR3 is TGTGCCAGCAGCTCCCAACCCCCTAGTATGCCTTGGGAGCAGTACTTC. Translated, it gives CASSSQPPSMPWEQYF.

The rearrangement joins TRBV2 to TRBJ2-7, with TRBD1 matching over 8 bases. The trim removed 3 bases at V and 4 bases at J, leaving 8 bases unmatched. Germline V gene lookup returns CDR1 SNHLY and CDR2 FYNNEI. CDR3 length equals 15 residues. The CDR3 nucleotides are TGTGCCAGCAGTGATGGCATCAGGGGGCTTTACGAGCAGTACTTC. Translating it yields CASSDGIRGLYEQYF.

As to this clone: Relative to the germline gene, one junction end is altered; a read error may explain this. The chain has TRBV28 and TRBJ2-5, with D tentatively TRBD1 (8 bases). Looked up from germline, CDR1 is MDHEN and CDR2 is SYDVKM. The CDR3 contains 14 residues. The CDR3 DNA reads TGTGCCAGCAGCACACAGGGGGGGCAAGGGACCCAGTACTTC. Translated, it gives CASSTQGGQGTQYF.

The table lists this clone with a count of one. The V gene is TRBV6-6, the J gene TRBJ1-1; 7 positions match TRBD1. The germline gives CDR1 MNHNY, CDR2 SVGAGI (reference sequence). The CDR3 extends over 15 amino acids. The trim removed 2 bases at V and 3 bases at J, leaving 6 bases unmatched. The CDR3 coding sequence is TGTGCCAGCAGTTACCGGCAGGGGGTGTACACTGAAGCTTTCTTT. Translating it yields CASSYRQGVYTEAFF.

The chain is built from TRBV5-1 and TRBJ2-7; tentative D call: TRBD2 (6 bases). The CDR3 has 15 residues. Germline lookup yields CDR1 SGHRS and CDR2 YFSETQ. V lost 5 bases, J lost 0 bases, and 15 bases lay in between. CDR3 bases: TGCGCCAGCAGTGTGTTAGCGGACCGCTCCTACGAGCAGTACTTC. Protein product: CASSVLADRSYEQYF.